This TCR beta chain was captured in a study of T cell changes during pregnancy in multiple sclerosis (dated by TCRdb to the late 2010s). Regarding the complete study: The study examined how the T cell repertoire changed over the course of pregnancy in women with multiple sclerosis.

From its cysteine to its phenylalanine, the CDR3 spans 16 amino acids. Only the CDR3 region is kept as DNA, spanning 48 bases read in frame from base 1. The germline ends are 13 bases apart after V is trimmed by 0 bases and J by 2 bases. The germline V gene yields SGHAT for CDR1 and FQNNGV for CDR2. Libraries were built with the immunoSEQ multiplex PCR assay. Sourced from immuneACCESS, this table was stored by TCRdb with only in-frame sequences that have V and J called. A share of the clones is absent; for the studies checked, an unresolved V gene accounts for under half, and the remainder has no known explanation. A total of tens of thousands of clones appear in this sample, roughly 92% of them only once. The top ten clones comprise about 2.5% of the sample. Comments on this clone: The clone's antigen remains unknown. Base qualities are not at hand, and no much larger clone is one base apart.

This receptor was taken from a female donor with multiple sclerosis, enrolled in a pregnancy study. The chain links TRBV11-2 with TRBJ2-5; 5 matching bases give a weak D call of TRBD1. The specimen was peripheral blood, collected before pregnancy. The DNA sequence follows: TGTGCCAGCAGCTTAGAATTTCTTACAGGACAAGAGACCCAGTACTTC. This sequence encodes CASSLEFLTGQETQYF.